What follows are 26 T cell receptor beta chains derived from one specimen sequenced in a study of T-cell memory formation after mild COVID-19. TCRdb independently ran MiXCR on the 5' RACE reads; one entry per CDR3 protein. The sample contains tens of thousands of distinct CDR3 sequences, roughly 16% of which appear only once. Sample: PBMCs or a T cell subset sorted from them (not recorded which). These receptors were taken from a young man who had mild COVID-19 (a few samples of this study predate the infection). Cell type and time point are not known.

V usage is TRBV19 and J usage is TRBJ1-5; 7 positions match TRBD1. Trimming took 1 base from V and 7 from J; bases not matched to a gene: 13. Germline lookup yields CDR1 LNHDA and CDR2 SQIVND (reference sequence). The CDR3 totals 17 residues. The CDR3 coding sequence is TGTGCCAGTAGTATAGGACAGGGTTTGATAGCCGGGCAGCCCCAGCATTTT. It yields the protein CASSIGQGLIAGQPQHF.

This clonotype occurred a few times. The V call is TRBV5-6, the J call TRBJ1-1; 7 positions agree with TRBD1. J lost 0 bases, V lost 1 base, and 3 bases had no gene match. CDR3 size: 15 residues. Per the germline V gene, CDR1 is SGHDT and CDR2 is YYEEEE. DNA for the CDR3: TGTGCCAGCAGCTTGACAGGGGAGATGAACACTGAAGCTTTCTTT. Translated, it gives CASSLTGEMNTEAFF. Looking up the rest from reference TRBV5-6 and TRBJ1-1 gives the full variable domain: DAGVTQSPTHLIKTRGQQVTLRCSPKSGHDTVSWYQQALGQGPQFIFQYYEEEERQRGNFPDRFSGHQFPNYSSELNVNALLLGDSALYLCASSLTGEMNTEAFFGQGTRLTVV.

The J gene is TRBJ1-1, the V gene TRBV5-1; 8 bases map to TRBD1. With 5 bases clipped from V and 5 bases from J, the junction kept 11 bases outside the gene matches. From germline, CDR1 is SGHRS and CDR2 YFSETQ. This CDR3 spans 15 amino acids. The CDR3: CASRRFRGPNTEAFF. CDR3 nucleotides: TGCGCCAGCAGAAGGTTCAGGGGGCCTAATACTGAAGCTTTCTTT.

This chain joins TRBV18 and TRBJ2-3; D is unclear. CDR3 length: 14 residues. Trimming took off 0 bases at V and 2 bases at J, with 6 bases between the two ends. Germline assignment: CDR1 KGHSH and CDR2 LQKENI. The DNA of the CDR3 is TGTGCCAGCTCACCACCGGCGCACACAGATACGCAGTATTTT. Encoded protein: CASSPPAHTDTQYF.

The gene calls are TRBV6-5 and TRBJ2-1; D perhaps matches TRBD2 (6 bases). The length of the CDR3 is 15 residues. V was cut by 6 bases and J by 7 bases, with 19 bases left in between. Looked up from germline, CDR1 is MNHEY and CDR2 is SVGAGI. The CDR3 nucleotides are TGTGCCAGCAGATCACTAGGAGGGAAAAGGAATGAGCAGTTCTTC. The encoded protein is CASRSLGGKRNEQFF.

This sequence joins TRBV4-1 and TRBJ1-6; weak D call: TRBD1 (6 bases). Germline CDR1 reads MGHRA; CDR2 reads YSYEKL. Trimming cost V 1 base and J 13 bases, with 14 bases left between them. The CDR3 runs to 14 residues. The CDR3 bases are TGCGCCAGCAGCCAAGGTGACAGGTTCGGTCCCCTCCACTTT. This gives the protein CASSQGDRFGPLHF.

The chain joins TRBV27 to TRBJ2-5, with 8 bases fitting TRBD1. V was clipped by 5 bases and J by 4 bases; unmatched bases: 6. The CDR3 spans 14 residues. Germline values: CDR1 MNHEY, CDR2 SMNVEV (reference sequence). The CDR3 sequence: CASSRWTGIETQYF. CDR3 nucleotides: TGTGCCAGCAGTCGATGGACAGGGATAGAGACCCAGTACTTC.

Turning to this clonotype: The junction differs from germline at one of its ends, possibly a read error. The CDR3 coding sequence is TGTGCTAGCAGCTTAGGACCAGCGGGGGCTCCGAACACCGGGGAGCTGTTTTTT. Its protein is CASSLGPAGAPNTGELFF. V and J are TRBV7-7 and TRBJ2-2; 8 bases match TRBD2. CDR3 length: 18 amino acids. From germline, CDR1 is SSHAT and CDR2 FNYEAQ (reference sequence).

The V call is TRBV6-2 or TRBV6-3, the J call TRBJ2-1; 8 positions agree with TRBD2. Germline CDR1 and CDR2: MNHEY and SVGEGT. Trimming at V came to 0 bases and at J to 1 base, leaving 2 bases not matched to a gene. CDR3 length equals 16 residues. The CDR3 DNA follows: TGTGCCAGCAGTTACTCCGAGCGGGGGTCCTACAATGAGCAGTTCTTC. It specifies CASSYSERGSYNEQFF.

This rearrangement joins TRBV19 to TRBJ1-6; D not resolved. This CDR3 has 12 amino acids. V lost 3 bases, J lost 7 bases, and 4 bases lay in between. From germline, CDR1 is LNHDA and CDR2 SQIVND (reference sequence). This CDR3 reads CASSMGNSPLHF. The CDR3 region has the DNA TGTGCCAGTAGTATGGGGAATTCACCCCTCCACTTT.

This rearrangement joins TRBV2 to TRBJ1-5; TRBD1 might be the D (5 bases). The CDR3 contains 13 residues. CDR1 and CDR2 (germline): SNHLY, FYNNEI. Trimming stripped 4 bases from V and 4 bases from J, with 8 bases between. CDR3 residues: CASSAQGNQPQHF. The CDR3 DNA is TGTGCCAGCAGTGCCCAGGGAAATCAGCCCCAGCATTTT.

This chain uses TRBV19 with TRBJ1-1; D is possibly TRBD1 (5 bases). The V and J ends lost 2 bases and 8 bases respectively, with 24 bases between them. The CDR3 length is 17 residues. Germline V gives CDR1 LNHDA, CDR2 SQIVND (reference sequence). In DNA form, the CDR3 reads TGTGCCAGTAGTATATTTACAGGAGACGTAATTAGAACCGAAGCTTTCTTT. Translation gives CASSIFTGDVIRTEAFF.

This clonotype has a handful of counts. In DNA form, the CDR3 reads TGTGCCAGCAGTTCAGAACAGGGAATGACCTACAATGAGCAGTTCTTC. Its protein is CASSSEQGMTYNEQFF. The chain joins TRBV28 to TRBJ2-1, with D possibly TRBD1 on 6 matching bases. This CDR3 comprises 16 residues. CDR1 and CDR2 (germline): MDHEN, SYDVKM. Trimming removed 4 bases from V and 2 bases from J, with 15 bases in between. Complete variable domain (other parts from reference TRBV28 and TRBJ2-1): DVKVTQSSRYLVKRTGEKVFLECVQDMDHENMFWYRQDPGLGLRLIYFSYDVKMKEKGDIPEGYSVSREKKERFSLILESASTNQTSMYLCASSSEQGMTYNEQFFGPGTRLTVL.

This clonotype came up many times. J is TRBJ2-1 and V is TRBV6-2 or TRBV6-3, with D maybe TRBD2 (6 bases). This CDR3 has 14 amino acids. Germline CDR1 MNHEY, CDR2 SVGEGT. The V gene lost 7 bases and the J gene lost 7 bases, with 17 bases spanning the gap. As DNA, the CDR3 is TGTGCCAGCACCAACCCGGGACTCAAAAATGAGCAGTTCTTC. It codes for CASTNPGLKNEQFF.

The CDR3 DNA reads as TGTGCCAGCAGTGAAGGGACGTGGGCTCGAATTGAAGCTTTCTTT. It specifies CASSEGTWARIEAFF. This chain uses TRBV25-1 with TRBJ1-1, with a weak D call TRBD1 (5 bases). Trimming stripped 2 bases from V and 7 bases from J, with 17 bases between. The germline V gene encodes CDR1 MGHDK and CDR2 SYGVNS. The CDR3 is 15 residues long.

The chain recombines TRBV27 with TRBJ2-6; TRBD1 agrees at 12 bases. Germline trimming cut 4 bases from V and 3 bases from J; bases unmatched to any gene: 4. The CDR3 loop spans 17 amino acids. Germline V lookup: CDR1 MNHEY, CDR2 SMNVEV (reference sequence). The CDR3 loop is CASSSGQGAYGANVLTF. The CDR3 DNA reads as TGTGCCAGCAGTTCGGGACAGGGGGCTTATGGGGCCAACGTCCTGACTTTC.

The chain uses TRBV7-9 and TRBJ2-5, with a weak D call TRBD2 (5 bases). The V end lost 2 bases, the J end lost 5 bases, and 9 bases lay between the germline ends. The CDR3 is made up of 13 amino acids. In germline, CDR1 is SEHNR, CDR2 FQNEAQ (reference sequence). The DNA of the CDR3 is TGTGCCAGCAGCTTATGGACGGGGGAGACCCAGTACTTC. This translates into CASSLWTGETQYF.

The DNA for the CDR3 is TGTGCCAGCAGGGACACTGAAGCTTTCTTT. Protein product: CASRDTEAFF. The chain is built from TRBV3-1 and TRBJ1-1; D is unclear. Trimming took off 6 bases at V and 3 bases at J, with 2 bases between the two ends. The germline CDR1 and CDR2 sequences are LGHDT and YNNKEL (reference sequence). The CDR3 length is 10 residues. The full variable domain, with the rest looked up from reference TRBV3-1 and TRBJ1-1, is DTAVSQTPKYLVTQMGNDKSIKCEQNLGHDTMYWYKQDSKKFLKIMFSYNNKELIINETVPNRFSPKSPDKAHLNLHINSLELGDSAVYFCASRDTEAFFGQGTRLTVV.

This clonotype was seen at least ten times. The chain combines TRBV5-5 with TRBJ2-7; D is unclear. The V end lost 1 base, the J end lost 6 bases, and 8 bases lay between the germline ends. Germline CDR1 reads SGHKS; CDR2 reads YYEKEE (reference sequence). This CDR3 is built from 12 residues. CDR3 protein: CASSLPSSEQYV. DNA of the CDR3: TGTGCCAGCAGCTTGCCGTCGTCCGAGCAGTACGTC.

This clonotype has only a few counts. This rearrangement joins TRBV24-1 to TRBJ2-7, with 9 bases lining up with TRBD1. CDR1 is KGHDR, CDR2 SFDVKD, per germline. The V segment lost 3 bases and the J segment 5 bases; nucleotides outside the gene matches: 10. This CDR3 has 16 residues. Here the CDR3 reads CATSDGTGGYADEQYF. The CDR3 DNA reads as TGTGCCACCAGTGATGGCACAGGGGGCTACGCGGACGAGCAGTACTTC.

The V call is TRBV24-1, the J call TRBJ2-2, with D possibly TRBD1 on 5 matching bases. The ends were cut back, 4 bases at V and 6 bases at J, with 14 bases in the middle. In germline, CDR1 is KGHDR, CDR2 SFDVKD. This CDR3 is 15 amino acids long. The CDR3 loop reads CATSDRRVTAGELFF. DNA of the CDR3: TGTGCCACCAGTGACCGCAGGGTTACGGCCGGGGAGCTGTTTTTT.

This chain joins TRBV15 and TRBJ1-5; D is uncertain. Trimming pared 1 base from V and 0 bases from J, leaving 4 bases between. Germline lookup yields CDR1 LNHNV and CDR2 YYDKDF (reference sequence). The CDR3 contains 14 residues. The CDR3 region is CATSRVTSNQPQHF. DNA for the CDR3: TGTGCCACCAGCAGAGTGACTAGCAATCAGCCCCAGCATTTT.

This clonotype has a handful of counts. The chain combines TRBV4-3 with TRBJ2-1; D gene unclear. V was clipped by 0 bases and J by 8 bases, with 11 bases between them. In germline, CDR1 is LGHNA, CDR2 YSLEER. This CDR3 contains 14 residues. The CDR3 protein is CASSQDRVTYEQFF. CDR3 sequence (DNA): TGCGCCAGCAGCCAAGATCGAGTGACTTATGAGCAGTTCTTC.

This clonotype has a count of ten or more. A junction boundary mismatches the germline segment, possibly from a read error. This chain joins TRBV7-6 and TRBJ1-1, with 7 bases that match TRBD1. The CDR3 runs 14 residues. Germline assignment: CDR1 SGHVS and CDR2 FNYEAQ. CDR3 residues: CASSLAGGNTEAFF. The CDR3 DNA reads TGCGCCAGCAGCTTGGCAGGGGGGAACACTGAAGCTTTCTTT. Full variable domain (remainder filled in from reference TRBV7-6 and TRBJ1-1): GAGVSQSPRYKVTKRGQDVALRCDPISGHVSLYWYRQALGQGPEFLTYFNYEAQQDKSGLPNDRFSAERPEGSISTLTIQRTEQRDSAMYRCASSLAGGNTEAFFGQGTRLTVV.

This clonotype was picked up a small number of times. The gene calls are TRBV29-1 and TRBJ2-2, with 7 bases identical to TRBD2. Unmatched junction bases numbered 2, after V lost 4 bases and J lost 0 bases. The CDR3 loop spans 14 amino acids. Germline assignment: CDR1 SQVTM and CDR2 ANQGSEA. CDR3 DNA: TGCAGCGTTGCCGGGACTACGAACACCGGGGAGCTGTTTTTT. As protein: CSVAGTTNTGELFF.

This clonotype was seen only once. J is TRBJ2-7 and V is TRBV6-2 or TRBV6-3; TRBD1 agrees at 8 bases. Trimming took 5 bases from V and 6 from J; bases not matched to a gene: 9. Germline lookup yields CDR1 MNHEY and CDR2 SVGEGT. The CDR3 length is 14 residues. The CDR3 here is CASSSLTGGGEQYF. DNA of the CDR3: TGTGCCAGCAGTAGTCTCACAGGGGGAGGCGAGCAGTACTTC.